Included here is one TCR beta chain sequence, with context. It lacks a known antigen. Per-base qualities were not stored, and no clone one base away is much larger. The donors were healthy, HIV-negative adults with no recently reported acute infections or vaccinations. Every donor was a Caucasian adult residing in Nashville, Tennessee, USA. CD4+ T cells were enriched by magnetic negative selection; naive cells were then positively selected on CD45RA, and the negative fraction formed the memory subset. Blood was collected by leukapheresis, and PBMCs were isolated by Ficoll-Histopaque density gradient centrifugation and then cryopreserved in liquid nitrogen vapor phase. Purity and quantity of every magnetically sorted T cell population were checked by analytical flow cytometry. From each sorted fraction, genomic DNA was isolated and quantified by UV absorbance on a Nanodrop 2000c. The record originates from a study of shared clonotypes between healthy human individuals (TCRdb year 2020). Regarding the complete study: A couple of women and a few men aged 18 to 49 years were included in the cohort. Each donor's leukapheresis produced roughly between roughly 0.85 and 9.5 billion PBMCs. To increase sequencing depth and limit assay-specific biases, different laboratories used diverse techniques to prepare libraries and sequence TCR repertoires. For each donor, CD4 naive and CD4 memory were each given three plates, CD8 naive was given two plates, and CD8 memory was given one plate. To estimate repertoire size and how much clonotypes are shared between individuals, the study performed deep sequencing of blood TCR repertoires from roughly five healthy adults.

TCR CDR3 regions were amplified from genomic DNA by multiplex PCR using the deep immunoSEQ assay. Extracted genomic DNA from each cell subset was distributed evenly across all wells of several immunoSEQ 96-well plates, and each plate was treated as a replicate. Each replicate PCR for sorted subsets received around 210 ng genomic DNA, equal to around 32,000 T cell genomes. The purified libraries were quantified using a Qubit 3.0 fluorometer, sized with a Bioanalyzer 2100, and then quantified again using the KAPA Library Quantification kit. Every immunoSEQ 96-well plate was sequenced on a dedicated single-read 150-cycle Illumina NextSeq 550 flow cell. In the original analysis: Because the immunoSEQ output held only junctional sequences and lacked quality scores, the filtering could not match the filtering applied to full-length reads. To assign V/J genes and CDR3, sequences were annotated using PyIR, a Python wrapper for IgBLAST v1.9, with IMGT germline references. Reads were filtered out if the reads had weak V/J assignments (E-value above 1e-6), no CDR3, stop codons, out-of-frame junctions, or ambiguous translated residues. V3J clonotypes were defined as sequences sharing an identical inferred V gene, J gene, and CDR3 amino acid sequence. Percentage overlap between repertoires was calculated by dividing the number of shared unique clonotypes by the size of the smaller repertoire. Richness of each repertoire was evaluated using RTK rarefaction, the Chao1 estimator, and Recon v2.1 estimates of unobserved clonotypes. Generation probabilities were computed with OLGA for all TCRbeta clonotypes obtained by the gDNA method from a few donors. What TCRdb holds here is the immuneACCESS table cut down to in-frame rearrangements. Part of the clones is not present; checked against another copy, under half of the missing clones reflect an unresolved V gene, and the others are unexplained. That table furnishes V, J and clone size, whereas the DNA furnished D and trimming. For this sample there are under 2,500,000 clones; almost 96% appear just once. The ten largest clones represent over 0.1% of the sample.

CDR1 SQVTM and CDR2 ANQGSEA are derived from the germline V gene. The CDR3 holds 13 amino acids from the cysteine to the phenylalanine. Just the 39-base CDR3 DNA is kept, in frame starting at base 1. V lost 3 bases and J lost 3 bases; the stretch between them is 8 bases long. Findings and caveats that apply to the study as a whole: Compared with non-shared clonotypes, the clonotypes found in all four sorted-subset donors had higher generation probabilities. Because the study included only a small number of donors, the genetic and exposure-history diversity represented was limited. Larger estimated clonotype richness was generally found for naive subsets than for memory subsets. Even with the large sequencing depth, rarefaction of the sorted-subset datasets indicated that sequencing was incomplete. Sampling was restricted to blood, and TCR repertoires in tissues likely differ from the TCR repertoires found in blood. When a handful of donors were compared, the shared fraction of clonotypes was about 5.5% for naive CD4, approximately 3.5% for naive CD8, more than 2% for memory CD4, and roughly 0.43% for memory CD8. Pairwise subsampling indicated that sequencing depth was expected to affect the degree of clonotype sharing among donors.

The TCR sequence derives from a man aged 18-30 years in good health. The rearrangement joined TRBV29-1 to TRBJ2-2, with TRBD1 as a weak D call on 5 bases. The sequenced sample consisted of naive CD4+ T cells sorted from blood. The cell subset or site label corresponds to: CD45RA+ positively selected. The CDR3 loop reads CSVDRDHTGELFF. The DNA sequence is TGCAGCGTTGACAGGGATCACACCGGGGAGCTGTTTTTT.